This TCR beta chain stems from a study of technical replicates of blood from several donors. The data were produced by immunoSEQ multiplex PCR, yet TCRdb's version contains in-frame clones alone and is incomplete. Here the sample spans 60,000 to 70,000 clones, 75% to 90% being singletons. What was sequenced was PBMCs. The sequence was collected from a human donor in good health. Some clones in this sample may be carry-over from other donors' samples.

CDR3 in DNA: TGTGCCAGCAGTTACTCTTGGAGCTCTGGGGCCAACGTCCTGACTTTC. Encoded protein: CASSYSWSSGANVLTF. The chain employs TRBV6-5 and TRBJ2-6, with unresolved D. V dropped 0 bases and J dropped 0 bases, with 6 bases sitting between them. The CDR3 contains 16 residues. CDR1 MNHEY and CDR2 SVGAGI come from the germline V gene.